This T cell receptor (beta chain) is drawn from a study of blood T cell repertoires in COVID-19. Overall study: Sample material is recorded as cDNA or gDNA derived from T cells, B-cell-depleted T cells, or PBMCs.

Profiled with immunoSEQ multiplex PCR; TCRdb holds only in-frame clones, not every one. The sample has 350,000 to 450,000 clones; 75% to 90% are singletons. This CDR3 contains 15 residues. CDR1 is SGHDT, CDR2 YYEEEE, per germline. Trimming pared 4 bases from V and 0 bases from J, leaving 14 bases between. This sequence was found in a man aged 30-40 years who had recovered from COVID-19. The sequenced sample was PBMCs or T cells enriched from blood (not recorded which). The chain links TRBV5-6 to TRBJ2-7; the D gene is possibly TRBD1 (5 bases). The CDR3 loop is CASSQAGYSSYEQYF. The CDR3 coding sequence is TGTGCCAGCAGCCAAGCAGGGTACAGCTCCTACGAGCAGTACTTC.